This note documents a single TCR beta chain sequence. Its antigen is unknown. Base qualities are not recorded, but no much larger clone differs from it by a single base. The germline V gene sets CDR1 to SGDLS and CDR2 to YYNGEE. V is shortened by 3 bases, J by 0 bases, and the region joining them spans 10 bases. Its CDR3 holds 15 amino acids, cysteine through phenylalanine. Of all the DNA, just the CDR3 is kept, 45 bases in frame from base 1. The cohort comprised nearly 30 patients with locally advanced or metastatic urothelial carcinoma treated at Memorial Sloan Kettering on a trial protocol. Peripheral blood mononuclear cells were collected pretreatment and during treatment, at between 1 and 8 total time points per patient. The Qiagen DNeasy Blood extraction kit was used to purify genomic DNA from total PBMCs and tumor samples. PBMCs were collected pretreatment and during treatment, and were isolated and stored as previously described.

The sample comes from a study of PD-L1 blockade in urothelial cancer (TCRdb year 2017). For context, the study as a whole: All patients started therapy in about 2014 and received atezolizumab 1,200 mg intravenously every 3 weeks. About nine tenths of the roughly 29 patients were identified as males with urothelial cancer of bladder origin, and a prior smoking history was reported by 18 of 29 patients. Patients had an ECOG performance status of 0 or 1 and had received between 0 and 3 prior chemotherapy regimens. Blood samples were analyzed 3 weeks after the start of treatment (second dose) and 6 weeks after the start of treatment. Blood samples yielded a median of roughly 150,000 T cells and more than 75,000 unique TCRs, with median clonality about 0.08. The study, an exploratory multi-omic analysis, examined somatic, immune and clinical correlates of response to PD-L1 blockade with atezolizumab in urothelial cancer. Pretreatment tumor samples, along with matched peripheral blood collected serially before and after atezolizumab treatment, underwent TCR sequencing. Progression-free survival longer than 6 months counted as durable clinical benefit, and TCR features were additionally tested against both progression-free and overall survival. In the same patients, whole exome sequencing and RNA sequencing of pretreatment tumors were performed in addition to TCR sequencing. Some ten patients reached durable clinical benefit, while 20 or so patients did not. Pretreatment blood TCR-seq was available for about 28 patients, at least one posttreatment blood collection was obtained for some 24 patients, and tumor TCR-seq was available for some 24 patients. General conclusions and limits of the study: Because of the small sample size (n of about 30) and the many exploratory analyses performed, the results are intended to be regarded as hypothesis-generating. At 3 weeks after the start of treatment, tumor-associated TCR clones in peripheral blood had expanded more in patients with durable benefit (n of about 20, p = 0.022). A pretreatment peripheral blood TCR clonality below the median was linked to improved progression-free and overall survival.

Synthetic TCR analog templates were spiked into each PCR so that absolute template abundance could be estimated from read counts. Using the immunoSEQ assay, TCRbeta CDR3 regions were amplified from genomic DNA with bias-controlled V and J gene primers. Sequencing of rearranged TCRbeta segments was done at approximately 20X coverage. Turning to the authors' computational methods: Clustering was used to correct sequencing errors, and CDR3s were annotated against IMGT to assign V, D and J genes. Only productive TCRbeta rearrangements were used in downstream analyses, excluding out-of-frame or stop-codon sequences. To compute clonality, Shannon entropy was normalized by the log of the number of unique productive sequences and then subtracted from one. Clones differing between time points or between blood and tumor were identified using Fisher's exact test with Benjamini-Hochberg correction, with an adjusted p below 0.01 applied as the threshold. TCRdb re-hosts the immuneACCESS table, in-frame sequences only. Its copies lack some clones; in the studies checked, an unresolved V gene accounts for under half of them, and the cause for the rest is not known. V, J and clone size reflect that table, while D and trimming were determined from the DNA. The sample table holds about 74,000 clones, of which 80% to 90% were seen once. The ten largest account for 4% to 6% of the sample.

The receptor was isolated from a man between 70 and 80 years old with urothelial cancer. The material sequenced was PBMCs, taken around atezolizumab (anti-PD-L1) treatment. The rearranged segments are TRBV9 and TRBJ1-3, and TRBD1 may be the D gene, going by 5 matching bases. CDR3 loop: CASSAGGLSGNTIYF. The DNA sequence follows: TGTGCCAGCAGCGCCGGGGGACTCTCTGGAAACACCATATATTTT.